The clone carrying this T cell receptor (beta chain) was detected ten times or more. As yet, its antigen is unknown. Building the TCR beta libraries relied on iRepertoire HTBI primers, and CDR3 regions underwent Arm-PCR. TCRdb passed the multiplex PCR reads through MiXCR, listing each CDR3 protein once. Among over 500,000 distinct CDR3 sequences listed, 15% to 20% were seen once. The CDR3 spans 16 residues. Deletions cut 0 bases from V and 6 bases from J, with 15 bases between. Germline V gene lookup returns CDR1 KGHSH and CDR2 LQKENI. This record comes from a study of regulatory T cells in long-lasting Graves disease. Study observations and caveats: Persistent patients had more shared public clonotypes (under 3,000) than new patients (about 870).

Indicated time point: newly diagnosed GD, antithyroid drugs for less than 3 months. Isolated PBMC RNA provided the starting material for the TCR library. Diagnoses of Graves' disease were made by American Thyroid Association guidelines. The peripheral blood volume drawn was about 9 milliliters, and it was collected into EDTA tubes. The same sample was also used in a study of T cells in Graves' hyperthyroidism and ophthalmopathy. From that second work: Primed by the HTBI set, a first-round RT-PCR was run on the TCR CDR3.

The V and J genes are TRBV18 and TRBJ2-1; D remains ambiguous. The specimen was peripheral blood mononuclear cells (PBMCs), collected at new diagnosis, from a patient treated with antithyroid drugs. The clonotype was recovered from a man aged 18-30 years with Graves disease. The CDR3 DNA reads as TGTGCCAGCTCACCACCTTCCATAGGCCCCTCCAATGAGCAGTTCTTC. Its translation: CASSPPSIGPSNEQFF.